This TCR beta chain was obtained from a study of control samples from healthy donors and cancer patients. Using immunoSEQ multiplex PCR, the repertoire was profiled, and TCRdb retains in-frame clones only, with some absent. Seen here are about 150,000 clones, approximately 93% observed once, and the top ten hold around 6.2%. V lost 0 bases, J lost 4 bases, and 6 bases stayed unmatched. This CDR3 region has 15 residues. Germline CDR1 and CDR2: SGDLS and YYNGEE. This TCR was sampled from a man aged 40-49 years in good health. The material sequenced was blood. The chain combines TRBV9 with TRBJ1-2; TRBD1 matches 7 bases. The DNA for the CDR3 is TGTGCCAGCAGCGTAGGGGTGACAGGGCCCTATGGCTACACCTTC. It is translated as CASSVGVTGPYGYTF.